This T cell receptor beta chain comes out of a study of blood T cell repertoires in COVID-19. In the study overall: Researchers got acute and convalescent COVID-19 samples from the United States, Italy and Spain. PBMCs, B-cell-depleted T cells, or T cells provided the cDNA or gDNA that made up the material.

This clone was seen just once. V lost 11 bases, J lost 0 bases, and 10 bases stayed unmatched. Germline CDR1 and CDR2: SEHNR and FQNEAQ (reference sequence). The CDR3 is 15 amino acids. It was during active infection that Seattle patients were enrolled and then longitudinally followed. Data came from immunoSEQ multiplex PCR; TCRdb stores just in-frame clones and leaves some out. This table holds 250,000 to 300,000 clones, more than 70% found once. The TCR originated in a woman in her thirties with COVID-19, enrolled during active disease. The chain recombines TRBV7-9 with TRBJ2-1, with 7 bases aligning to TRBD2. Sequenced input: peripheral blood. CDR3 sequence (DNA): TGTGCCGGGGGAGGGCGGAGAAGCTCCTACAATGAGCAGTTCTTC. It codes for CAGGGRRSSYNEQFF.